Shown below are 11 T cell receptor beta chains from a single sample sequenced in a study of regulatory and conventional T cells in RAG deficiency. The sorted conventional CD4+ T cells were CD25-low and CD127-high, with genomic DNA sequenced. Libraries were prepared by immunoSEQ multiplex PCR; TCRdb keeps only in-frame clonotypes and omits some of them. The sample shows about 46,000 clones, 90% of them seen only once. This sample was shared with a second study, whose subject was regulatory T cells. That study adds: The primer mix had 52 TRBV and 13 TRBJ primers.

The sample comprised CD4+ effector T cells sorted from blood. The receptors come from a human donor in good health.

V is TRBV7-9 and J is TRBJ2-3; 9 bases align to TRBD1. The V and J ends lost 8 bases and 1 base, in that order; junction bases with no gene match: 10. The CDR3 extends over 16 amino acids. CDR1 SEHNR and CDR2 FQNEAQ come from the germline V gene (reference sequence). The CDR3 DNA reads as TGTGCCAGCTCCTCCCCGAGGGACAGGGGCACAGATACGCAGTATTTT. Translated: CASSSPRDRGTDTQYF.

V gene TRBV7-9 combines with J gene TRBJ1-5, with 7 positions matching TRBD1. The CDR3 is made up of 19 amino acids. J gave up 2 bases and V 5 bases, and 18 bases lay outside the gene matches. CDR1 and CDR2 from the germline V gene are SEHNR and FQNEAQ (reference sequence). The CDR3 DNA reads TGTGCCAGCAGCCCAGATATGGCAGGGGGGATGGTGGGCAATCAGCCCCAGCATTTT. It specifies CASSPDMAGGMVGNQPQHF.

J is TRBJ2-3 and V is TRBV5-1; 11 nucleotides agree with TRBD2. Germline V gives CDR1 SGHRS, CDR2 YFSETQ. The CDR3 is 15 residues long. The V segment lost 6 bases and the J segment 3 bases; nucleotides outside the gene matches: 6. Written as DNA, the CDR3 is TGCGCCAGCACCCGCGGGACTAGCGGAACAGATACGCAGTATTTT. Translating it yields CASTRGTSGTDTQYF. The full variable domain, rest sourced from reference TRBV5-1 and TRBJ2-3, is KAGVTQTPRYLIKTRGQQVTLSCSPISGHRSVSWYQQTPGQGLQFLFEYFSETQRNKGNFPGRFSGRQFSNSRSEMNVSTLELGDSALYLCASTRGTSGTDTQYFGPGTRLTVL.

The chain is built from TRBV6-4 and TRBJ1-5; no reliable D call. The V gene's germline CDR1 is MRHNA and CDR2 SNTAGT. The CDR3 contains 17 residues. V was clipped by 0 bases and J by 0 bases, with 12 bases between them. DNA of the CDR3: TGTGCCAGCAGTGACTCGAGTCAACAGTCTAGCAATCAGCCCCAGCATTTT. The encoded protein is CASSDSSQQSSNQPQHF.

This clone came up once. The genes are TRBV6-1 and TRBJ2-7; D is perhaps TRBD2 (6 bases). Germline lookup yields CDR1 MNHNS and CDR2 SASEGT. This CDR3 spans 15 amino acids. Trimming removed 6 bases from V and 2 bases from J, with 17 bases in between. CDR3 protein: CASSATGSVTYEQYF. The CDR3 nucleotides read TGTGCCAGCAGCGCAACCGGGAGCGTCACCTACGAGCAGTACTTC.

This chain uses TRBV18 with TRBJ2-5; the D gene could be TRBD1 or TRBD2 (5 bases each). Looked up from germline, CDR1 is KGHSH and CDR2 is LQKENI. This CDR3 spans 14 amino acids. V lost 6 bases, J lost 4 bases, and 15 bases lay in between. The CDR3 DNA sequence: TGTGCCAGCTCCGGAACAGATGGGGGAGAGACCCAGTACTTC. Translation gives CASSGTDGGETQYF.

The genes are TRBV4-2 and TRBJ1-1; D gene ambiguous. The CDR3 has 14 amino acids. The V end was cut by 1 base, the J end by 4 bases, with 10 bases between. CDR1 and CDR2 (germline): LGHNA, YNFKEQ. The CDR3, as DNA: TGTGCCAGCAGCCAAGTGTGGGTGGGCACTGAAGCTTTCTTT. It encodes CASSQVWVGTEAFF.

CDR3 sequence (DNA): TGTGCCAGCAGCCCTAGCACCGGGACAGGGAACAATGAGCAGTTCTTC. It yields the protein CASSPSTGTGNNEQFF. The V call is TRBV7-9, the J call TRBJ2-1; 9 bases map to TRBD1. Per the germline V gene, CDR1 is SEHNR and CDR2 is FQNEAQ (reference sequence). With V trimmed by 5 bases and J by 5 bases, 10 bases remained unmatched. The CDR3 totals 16 residues.

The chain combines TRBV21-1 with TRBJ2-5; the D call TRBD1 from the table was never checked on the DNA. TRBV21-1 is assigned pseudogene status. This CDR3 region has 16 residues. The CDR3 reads CASSKEDRQCRETQYF. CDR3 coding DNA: TGTGCCAGCAGCAAAGAGGACAGACAATGTCGCGAGACCCAGTACTTC.

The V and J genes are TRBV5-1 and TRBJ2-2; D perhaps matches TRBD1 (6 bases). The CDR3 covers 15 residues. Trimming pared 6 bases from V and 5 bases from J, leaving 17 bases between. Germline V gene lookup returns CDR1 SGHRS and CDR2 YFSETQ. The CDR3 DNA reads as TGCGCCAGCAAGTCCCTACAGGGTGTTACCGGGGAGCTGTTTTTT. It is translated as CASKSLQGVTGELFF.

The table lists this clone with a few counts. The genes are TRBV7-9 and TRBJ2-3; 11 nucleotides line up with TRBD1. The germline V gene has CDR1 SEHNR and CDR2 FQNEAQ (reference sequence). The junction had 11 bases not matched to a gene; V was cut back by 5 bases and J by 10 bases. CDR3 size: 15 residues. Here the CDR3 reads CASSADRGPPDAQYF. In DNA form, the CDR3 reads TGTGCCAGCAGCGCGGACAGGGGGCCACCTGATGCGCAGTATTTT.